This T cell receptor beta chain was obtained from a study of early T cells in non-severe SARS-CoV-2 infection. This clonotype was detected many times. The CDR3 sequence is 16 residues long. The germline V gene encodes CDR1 MNHEY and CDR2 SVGAGI. V lost 6 bases and J lost 4; bases outside the gene matches: 12. One entry per CDR3 protein results from TCRdb running MiXCR on the 5' RACE reads. The sample contains 50,000 or so distinct CDR3 sequences, about 5.6% of which appear only once. The sample consisted of whole blood. The chain uses TRBV6-5 and TRBJ2-1; TRBD1 matches at 7 bases. This sequence originates from an adult who was a healthcare worker with PCR-confirmed SARS-CoV-2 infection or an uninfected control (not recorded which). The CDR3 DNA is TGTGCCAGCAGGGGGACAGAGGCCAGAACGTACAATGAGCAGTTCTTC. It is translated as CASRGTEARTYNEQFF.